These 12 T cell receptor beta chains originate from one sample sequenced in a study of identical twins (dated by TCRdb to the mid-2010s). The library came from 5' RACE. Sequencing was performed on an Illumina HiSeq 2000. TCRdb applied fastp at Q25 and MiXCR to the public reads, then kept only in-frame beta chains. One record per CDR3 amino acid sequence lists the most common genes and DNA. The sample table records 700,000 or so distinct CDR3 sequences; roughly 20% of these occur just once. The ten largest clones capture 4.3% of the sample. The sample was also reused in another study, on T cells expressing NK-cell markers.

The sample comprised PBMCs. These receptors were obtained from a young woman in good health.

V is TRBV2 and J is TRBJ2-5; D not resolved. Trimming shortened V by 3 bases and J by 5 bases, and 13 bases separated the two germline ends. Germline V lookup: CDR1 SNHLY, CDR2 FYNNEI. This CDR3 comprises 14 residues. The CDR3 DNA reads TGTGCCAGCAGTGACGGCAAAGATGGGGAGACCCAGTACTTC. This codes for CASSDGKDGETQYF. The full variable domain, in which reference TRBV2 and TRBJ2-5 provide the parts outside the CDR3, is EPEVTQTPSHQVTQMGQEVILRCVPISNHLYFYWYRQILGQKVEFLVSFYNNEISEKSEIFDDQFSVERPDGSNFTLKIRSTKLEDSAMYFCASSDGKDGETQYFGPGTRLLVL.

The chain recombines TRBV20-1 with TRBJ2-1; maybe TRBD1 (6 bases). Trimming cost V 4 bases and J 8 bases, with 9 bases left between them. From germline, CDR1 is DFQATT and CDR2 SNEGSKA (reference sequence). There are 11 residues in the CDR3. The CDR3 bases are TGCAGTGCTAAGGACAGTCATGAGCAGTTCTTC. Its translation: CSAKDSHEQFF.

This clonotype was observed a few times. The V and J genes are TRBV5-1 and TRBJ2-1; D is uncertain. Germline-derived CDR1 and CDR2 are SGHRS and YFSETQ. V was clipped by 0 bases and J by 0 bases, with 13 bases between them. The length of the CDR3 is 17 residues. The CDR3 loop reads CASSLEPQPSSYNEQFF. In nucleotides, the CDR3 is TGCGCCAGCAGCTTGGAACCACAGCCGAGCTCCTACAATGAGCAGTTCTTC.

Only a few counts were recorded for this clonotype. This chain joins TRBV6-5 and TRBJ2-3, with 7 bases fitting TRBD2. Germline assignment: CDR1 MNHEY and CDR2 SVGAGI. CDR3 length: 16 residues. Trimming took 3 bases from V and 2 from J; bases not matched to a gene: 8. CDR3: CASSYSGGSVTDTQYF. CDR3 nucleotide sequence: TGTGCCAGCAGTTATAGCGGCGGGAGCGTCACAGATACGCAGTATTTT.

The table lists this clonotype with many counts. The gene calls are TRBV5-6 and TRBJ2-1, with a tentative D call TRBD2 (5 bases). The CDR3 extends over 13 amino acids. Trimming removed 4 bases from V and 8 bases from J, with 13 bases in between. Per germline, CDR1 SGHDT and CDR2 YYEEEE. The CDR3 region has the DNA TGTGCCAGCAGCCTAGGGAGTCGGGATGAGCAGTTCTTC. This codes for CASSLGSRDEQFF.

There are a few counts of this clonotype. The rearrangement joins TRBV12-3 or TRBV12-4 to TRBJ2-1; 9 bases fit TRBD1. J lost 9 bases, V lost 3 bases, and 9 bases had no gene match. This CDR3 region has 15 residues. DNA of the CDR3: TGTGCCAGCAGTTTGATGGACAGGGGAGTAGGTGAGCAGTTCTTC. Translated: CASSLMDRGVGEQFF.

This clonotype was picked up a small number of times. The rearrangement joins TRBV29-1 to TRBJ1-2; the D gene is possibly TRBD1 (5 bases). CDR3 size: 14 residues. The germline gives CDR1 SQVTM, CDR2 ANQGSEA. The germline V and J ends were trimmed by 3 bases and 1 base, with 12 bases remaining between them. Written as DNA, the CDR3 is TGCAGCGTTGAGTGGGGGGGGGATAACTATGGCTACACCTTC. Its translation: CSVEWGGDNYGYTF.

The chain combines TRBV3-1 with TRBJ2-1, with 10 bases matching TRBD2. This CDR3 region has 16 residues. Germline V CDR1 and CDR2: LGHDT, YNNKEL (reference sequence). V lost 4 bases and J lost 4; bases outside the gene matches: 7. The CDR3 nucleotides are TGTGCCAGCAGCCTCCAAGCGGGAGGGGCATACAATGAGCAGTTCTTC. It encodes CASSLQAGGAYNEQFF.

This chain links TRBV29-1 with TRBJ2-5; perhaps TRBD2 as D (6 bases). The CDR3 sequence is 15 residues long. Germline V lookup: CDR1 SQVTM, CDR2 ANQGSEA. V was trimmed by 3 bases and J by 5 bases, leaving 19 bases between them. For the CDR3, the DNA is TGCAGCGTTGAGGTGCGGCGGGATGGGCGGGAGACCCAGTACTTC. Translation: CSVEVRRDGRETQYF.

The CDR3 DNA is TGTGCCAGCTCACCTAGAGGACTAGCTGGGCATGAGCAGTTCTTC. As protein: CASSPRGLAGHEQFF. This chain links TRBV18 with TRBJ2-1, with TRBD2 matching 8 bases. CDR1 and CDR2 (germline): KGHSH, LQKENI. V lost 3 bases and J lost 8; bases outside the gene matches: 9. The length of the CDR3 is 15 residues.

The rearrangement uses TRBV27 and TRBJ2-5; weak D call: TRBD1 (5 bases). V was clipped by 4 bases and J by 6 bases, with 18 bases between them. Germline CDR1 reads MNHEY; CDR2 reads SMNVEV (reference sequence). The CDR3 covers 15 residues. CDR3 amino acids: CASSSQPAGSKTQYF. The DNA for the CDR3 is TGTGCCAGCAGTTCCCAACCGGCAGGGTCAAAGACCCAGTACTTC.

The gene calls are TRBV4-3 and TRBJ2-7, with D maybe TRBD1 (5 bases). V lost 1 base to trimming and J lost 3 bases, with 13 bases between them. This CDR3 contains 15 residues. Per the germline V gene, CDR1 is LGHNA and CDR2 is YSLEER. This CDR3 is CASSQATGHGYEQYF. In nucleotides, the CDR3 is TGCGCCAGCAGCCAAGCAACAGGCCACGGCTACGAGCAGTACTTC.